The entry that follows covers one T cell receptor beta chain sequence. This CDR3 is built from 14 residues. The germline V gene has CDR1 SGHTA and CDR2 FQGNSA. V gave up 5 bases and J gave up 3 bases, with 13 bases separating them. The assay was immunoSEQ multiplex PCR, and TCRdb's table has in-frame clones only and misses some. Among some 320,000 clones listed, more than 90% were seen once. The data were obtained in a study of blood T cell repertoires in COVID-19. Study context: In each case, the material was cDNA or gDNA derived from T cells, B-cell-depleted T cells, or PBMCs.

Participant ages covered roughly 18 to 89 years across around 25 US areas. In assigning cohorts, the study relied on participant-reported clinical history. This TCR was sampled from a woman in her 30s who had been exposed to COVID-19. The sample was PBMCs or T cells enriched from blood (not recorded which). The V call is TRBV7-2, the J call TRBJ1-1; no firm D call. The DNA for the CDR3 is TGTGCCAGCAGCCCTCAGTGGAGCGACACTGAAGCTTTCTTT. As protein: CASSPQWSDTEAFF.